The sequence of this T cell receptor (beta chain) was determined in a study of blood T cell repertoires in COVID-19 (dated by TCRdb to the early 2020s). A note on the overall study: The collaborator samples originated in the United States, Italy and Spain and spanned the acute and convalescent phases of COVID-19. The prospective study material was composed of cDNA or gDNA derived from T cells, B-cell-depleted T cells, or PBMCs. Subjects who had been exposed to COVID-19, were actively infected with it, or had recovered from it provided the deeply sampled blood TCRbeta repertoires that made up the dataset. The repertoires were released in a freely available public database intended as a resource for research on the immune response to SARS-CoV-2. Samples came from the ongoing ImmuneRACE study (first 160 participants) plus 1,254 subjects from 6 global collaborators. The sample metadata nearly always contained a de-identified subject ID, COVID-19 status, age in years and sex. HLA class I and class II types, where available, came from metadata supplied by the sample provider rather than from assay-based typing.

The germline V gene yields MDHEN for CDR1 and SYDVKM for CDR2. From the cysteine up to the phenylalanine, the CDR3 has a length of 14 residues. Only the CDR3 part of the read is kept: 42 bases, read in frame from the first base. Clipping removes 7 bases from V and 4 bases from J, with 6 as the unmatched junction base count. TCRbeta CDR3 regions were amplified from genomic DNA by means of the immunoSEQ Assay, a bias-controlled multiplex PCR. The original pipeline was this. The number of nucleated cells in each sample was estimated from the amplification of reference gene primers within the assay. Sequence reads were collapsed and filtered to measure the absolute abundance of every unique TCRbeta CDR3 rearrangement. For each sample, productive Simpson clonality was calculated by taking the square root of Simpson's diversity index across productive rearrangements. TCRdb obtained this table from immuneACCESS and retained in-frame rearrangements with V and J assigned. These tables miss some clones; where compared with another copy, unresolved V genes account for less than half of the shortfall, and the remainder is unexplained. The DNA was the basis for D and trimming; V, J and clone size are from that table. A total of over 350,000 clones appear in this sample, just under 90% of them only once. The leading ten clones occupy around 9.3% of the sample.

Participants in the prospective study were enrolled through a virtual design, were aged about 18 to 100 years, and lived in 24 United States geographic areas. To assign participants to cohorts, the prospective study relied on clinical history that participants themselves reported in a screening survey and a study questionnaire. For ImmuneRACE Cohort 3, a participant was defined as recovered based on two consecutive negative NP/OP PCR tests, clearance by a healthcare professional, or resolution of symptoms. Mobile phlebotomists in the prospective study collected whole blood, serum and a nasopharyngeal or oropharyngeal swab from every participant. Additional blood draws and questionnaires over a roughly two-month period could optionally be provided by prospective study participants. Prospective study blood samples were shipped either frozen or at room temperature before DNA extraction. On the study overall, not on this receptor specifically: The quantity of clinical and demographic metadata differed by source and by participant and was supplied without curation.

Remarks on this clone: Its antigen specificity is not known. The record has no base qualities; no much larger clone is one base away.

The sequence was collected from a woman aged 50 to 60 who had recovered from COVID-19. Sequencing was done on a sample of PBMCs or T cells enriched from blood (not recorded which). The V gene is TRBV28 and the J gene is TRBJ1-1, and TRBD1 matches 10 of the central bases. The DNA sequence is as follows: TGTGCCAGCAAGTTTGGGGACAGGGGCACTGAAGCTTTCTTT. This yields the protein CASKFGDRGTEAFF.